The rows below give T cell receptor beta chains drawn from one sample of a study of blood T cell repertoires in COVID-19. Assay: immunoSEQ multiplex PCR; the TCRdb copy retains only in-frame clones and omits some. Of fewer than 200,000 clones listed, about four fifths are singletons. The sequenced sample was peripheral blood. The receptors come from a human donor in a cohort sampled during active COVID-19. The CDR3 runs from the conserved cysteine through the conserved F or W. A D gene is named only where the DNA matches it firmly. Not all rows give a size; the values are once, few, many and, for expanded clones, a class.

D gene,J gene,V gene,clone size,CDR3 protein,CDR3 DNA
TRBD2,TRBJ2-5,TRBV7-8,-,CASRTRFQFPGGTQYF,TGTGCCAGCAGGACTAGGTTCCAATTCCCGGGAGGGACCCAGTACTTC
-,TRBJ1-1,TRBV2,few,CASSATQGPYTEAFF,TGTGCCAGCAGTGCCACCCAGGGCCCGTACACTGAAGCTTTCTTT
TRBD2,TRBJ2-2,TRBV9,-,CASSTRTSGEWNTGELFF,TGTGCCAGCAGCACCCGAACTAGCGGGGAGTGGAACACCGGGGAGCTGTTTTTT
TRBD1,TRBJ1-5,TRBV7-3,once,CASSSPRDRNQPQHF,TGTGCCAGCAGCTCCCCCCGGGACAGGAATCAGCCCCAGCATTTT
TRBD1,TRBJ1-3,TRBV10-3,-,CAITDGQGEVVHF,TGTGCCATCACAGACGGACAGGGTGAGGTGGTACATTTT
-,TRBJ2-7,TRBV7-2,-,CASSLVGPSRTFSYEQYF,TGTGCCAGCAGCTTGGTAGGGCCCTCACGGACTTTCTCCTACGAGCAGTACTTC
-,TRBJ1-1,TRBV7-9,-,CASRGSEHMNTEAFF,TGTGCCAGCAGGGGCAGTGAGCACATGAACACTGAAGCTTTCTTT
-,TRBJ2-1,TRBV10-3,-,CAIIAAGGEQFF,TGTGCCATCATAGCAGCGGGCGGTGAGCAGTTCTTC
-,TRBJ2-2,TRBV4-1,once,CASSQERTNTGELFF,TGCGCCAGCAGCCAAGAACGCACTAACACCGGGGAGCTGTTTTTT
TRBD2,TRBJ2-1,TRBV5-5,-,CASSLNRTSENNEQFF,TGTGCCAGCAGCTTGAACAGGACTAGTGAAAACAATGAGCAGTTCTTC
-,TRBJ1-5,TRBV25-1,-,CASSASQVDSNQPQHF,TGTGCCAGCAGTGCCTCCCAGGTAGATAGCAATCAGCCCCAGCATTTT
-,TRBJ1-1,TRBV30,once,CAWSWTATTAFF,TGTGCCTGGAGTTGGACAGCCACCACGGCTTTCTTT
TRBD1,TRBJ2-7,TRBV2,-,CASNLDRGWNEQYF,TGTGCCAGCAATTTGGACAGGGGTTGGAACGAGCAGTACTTC
-,TRBJ2-1,TRBV18,few,CASSPRQDTVEQFF,TGTGCCAGCTCACCACGTCAGGACACTGTGGAGCAGTTCTTC
TRBD1,TRBJ1-1,TRBV5-8,-,CASSLTTGLREAFF,TGTGCCAGCAGCTTGACGACAGGGCTTAGGGAAGCTTTCTTT
-,TRBJ2-7,TRBV5-1,-,CASSGAGSYEQYF,TGCGCCAGCAGCGGGGCAGGGTCCTACGAGCAGTACTTC
-,TRBJ2-2,TRBV6-5,-,CASRRDSFGELFF,TGTGCCAGCAGGAGAGACAGCTTCGGGGAGCTGTTTTTT
TRBD1,TRBJ1-2,TRBV5-4,-,CASSFGQGNYGYTF,TGTGCCAGCAGCTTTGGACAGGGCAACTATGGCTACACCTTC
TRBD1,TRBJ1-6,TRBV5-1,-,CASSKDQGQGNSPLHF,TGCGCCAGCAGCAAAGACCAGGGACAGGGGAATTCACCCCTCCACTTT
TRBD1,TRBJ2-2,TRBV19,-,CASNDGTVSDTGELFF,TGTGCCAGTAATGACGGGACAGTCTCGGACACCGGGGAGCTGTTTTTT
-,TRBJ2-1,TRBV4-1,-,CASSPHSGSQRFF,TGCGCCAGCAGTCCACATTCCGGGAGCCAGCGGTTCTTC
-,TRBJ2-6,TRBV5-4,-,CASSSAGQGGSGANVLTF,TGTGCCAGCAGCTCAGCCGGACAGGGAGGGTCTGGGGCCAACGTCCTGACTTTC
-,TRBJ1-2,TRBV7-9,-,CASSLEGAVGYTF,TGTGCCAGCAGCTTAGAAGGAGCGGTCGGCTACACCTTC
TRBD1,TRBJ2-1,TRBV9,-,CASSLKGANSYNEQFF,TGTGCCAGCAGCCTAAAGGGGGCCAATTCCTACAATGAGCAGTTCTTC
TRBD1,TRBJ1-1,TRBV6-1,once,CASSEDRGATEAFF,TGTGCCAGCAGTGAGGACAGGGGAGCCACTGAAGCTTTCTTT
-,TRBJ1-4,TRBV6-5,-,CASTTFGEKLFF,TGTGCCAGCACCACTTTCGGGGAAAAACTGTTTTTT
-,TRBJ2-6,TRBV5-1,-,CASSLPQVSGANVLTF,TGCGCCAGCAGCTTGCCCCAGGTTTCTGGGGCCAACGTCCTGACTTTC
-,TRBJ1-4,TRBV10-3,-,CAISESRVANEKLFF,TGTGCCATCAGTGAGTCCCGGGTGGCTAATGAAAAACTGTTTTTT
-,TRBJ2-5,TRBV11-3,once,CASSLAGTLGGQETQYF,TGTGCCAGCAGCTTAGCCGGGACTCTCGGAGGCCAAGAGACCCAGTACTTC
TRBD2,TRBJ2-1,TRBV5-4,-,CASSLELADSYNEQFF,TGTGCCAGCAGCTTGGAACTAGCGGACTCCTACAATGAGCAGTTCTTC
-,TRBJ2-5,TRBV5-5,-,CASSLAGQGGWETQYF,TGTGCCAGCAGCTTGGCCGGGCAGGGAGGCTGGGAGACCCAGTACTTC
-,TRBJ2-4,TRBV3-1/TRBV3-2,-,CASSRRDIQYF,TGTGCCAGCAGCCGTCGGGACATTCAGTACTTC
-,TRBJ2-5,TRBV5-6,-,CASSGAETQYF,TGTGCCAGCAGCGGGGCAGAGACCCAGTACTTC
-,TRBJ2-5,TRBV6-5,-,CASVRDLTGQETQYF,TGTGCCAGCGTCCGGGACTTGACGGGTCAAGAGACCCAGTACTTC
-,TRBJ1-5,TRBV4-1,-,CASSQGQRNQPQHF,TGCGCCAGCAGCCAAGGACAGCGCAATCAGCCCCAGCATTTT
-,TRBJ2-7,TRBV5-6,-,CASSSTIGKTYEQYF,TGTGCCAGCAGCTCTACCATCGGGAAAACCTACGAGCAGTACTTC
TRBD1,TRBJ2-3,TRBV20-1,-,CSASRGTRGQGTDTQYF,TGCAGTGCTAGTAGGGGAACCCGGGGACAGGGGACAGATACGCAGTATTTT
TRBD1,TRBJ2-7,TRBV15,-,CATSRGGQGAYEQYF,TGTGCCACCAGCAGGGGGGGACAGGGGGCCTACGAGCAGTACTTC
TRBD1,TRBJ2-7,TRBV4-1,-,CASSQGWTGNYEQYF,TGCGCCAGCAGCCAAGGTTGGACAGGGAACTACGAGCAGTACTTC
TRBD1,TRBJ2-1,TRBV7-9,-,CASSVVTGTYNEQFF,TGTGCCAGCAGTGTCGTGACAGGGACCTACAATGAGCAGTTCTTC
-,TRBJ2-6,TRBV10-3,-,CAISSGTSGANVLTF,TGTGCCATCAGTTCAGGGACTTCTGGGGCCAACGTCCTGACTTTC
TRBD1,TRBJ2-5,TRBV29-1,-,CSVPRQGQETQYF,TGCAGCGTTCCGAGACAGGGGCAAGAGACCCAGTACTTC
TRBD1,TRBJ1-3,TRBV5-4,-,CASSLGQGGSWGNTIYF,TGTGCCAGCAGCTTGGGACAGGGAGGCAGTTGGGGAAACACCATATATTTT
TRBD1,TRBJ1-2,TRBV29-1,-,CSVEDQGASSYGYTF,TGCAGCGTTGAAGATCAGGGGGCGAGTTCCTATGGCTACACCTTC
-,TRBJ1-6,TRBV30,-,CAWRALRGVSSPLHF,TGTGCCTGGAGAGCCTTACGAGGAGTAAGTTCACCCCTCCACTTT
TRBD1,TRBJ2-7,TRBV25-1,-,CASSGRSRDSGYEQYF,TGTGCCAGCAGTGGGCGGTCCCGGGACAGCGGATACGAGCAGTACTTC
-,TRBJ1-2,TRBV24-1,-,CATSDGGDGYTF,TGTGCCACCAGTGATGGAGGGGACGGCTACACCTTC
-,TRBJ1-1,TRBV6-1,-,CASSEWAGEAFF,TGTGCCAGCAGTGAATGGGCAGGGGAAGCTTTCTTT
-,TRBJ1-2,TRBV12-5,-,CASGAGVRTNYGYTF,TGTGCTAGTGGTGCAGGGGTTAGGACTAACTATGGCTACACCTTC
TRBD1,TRBJ1-6,TRBV5-6,-,CASRDRGNSPLHF,TGTGCCAGCAGGGACAGGGGAAATTCACCCCTCCACTTT
TRBD2,TRBJ2-3,TRBV5-1,-,CASSLGLAGGPADTQYF,TGCGCCAGCAGCTTGGGCCTAGCGGGGGGGCCTGCAGATACGCAGTATTTT
-,TRBJ2-1,TRBV3-1/TRBV3-2,-,CASSQGGGWGLEQFF,TGTGCCAGCAGCCAAGGCGGGGGCTGGGGGCTTGAGCAGTTCTTC
TRBD1,TRBJ1-2,TRBV7-3,-,CASSLTGGGGYTF,TGTGCCAGCAGCTTAACAGGGGGCGGTGGCTACACCTTC
TRBD1,TRBJ1-2,TRBV29-1,-,CSVVAGGYGYTF,TGCAGCGTTGTTGCAGGGGGCTATGGCTACACCTTC